A selection of T cell receptor beta chains follows, all from one sample in a study of regulatory T cells in long-lasting Graves disease. TCRdb reprocessed the multiplex PCR reads with MiXCR, giving one entry per CDR3 protein. The sample shows approximately 460,000 distinct CDR3 sequences, 16% of them seen only once. In addition, the sample was reused for a study of T cells in Graves' hyperthyroidism and ophthalmopathy.

Sequencing used peripheral blood mononuclear cells (PBMCs), obtained at new diagnosis, from a patient treated with antithyroid drugs. These receptors all come from a woman aged 30 to 39 with Graves disease. CDR3s include the opening cysteine and the closing phenylalanine or tryptophan. The order of the fields is clone size, V gene, D gene, J gene, CDR3 protein, CDR3 DNA. The D gene is left open where the match is weak. The size field is filled for only some rows; it gives once, few, many or a size class.

clone_size: many; v_call: TRBV12-3/TRBV12-4; d_call: .; j_call: TRBJ2-7; cdr3_aa: CASSLRDPVKSAEQYF; cdr3_nt: TGTGCCAGCAGTTTGCGTGACCCAGTTAAGTCCGCCGAGCAGTACTTC
clone_size: few; v_call: TRBV19; d_call: .; j_call: TRBJ2-7; cdr3_aa: CASSMVFGVEQYF; cdr3_nt: TGTGCCAGTAGTATGGTCTTCGGGGTCGAGCAGTACTTC
clone_size: many; v_call: TRBV30; d_call: .; j_call: TRBJ1-4; cdr3_aa: CAWSGYTNEKLFF; cdr3_nt: TGTGCCTGGAGTGGCTATACTAATGAAAAACTGTTTTTT
clone_size: few; v_call: TRBV20-1; d_call: TRBD2; j_call: TRBJ2-1; cdr3_aa: CSARELGTSGNIYEQFF; cdr3_nt: TGCAGTGCTAGAGAACTCGGGACTAGCGGGAATATCTATGAGCAGTTCTTC
clone_size: .; v_call: TRBV29-1; d_call: TRBD1; j_call: TRBJ1-2; cdr3_aa: CSAGPLTGTRGYTF; cdr3_nt: TGCAGCGCTGGCCCGTTGACAGGGACGAGAGGCTACACCTTC
clone_size: many; v_call: TRBV5-1; d_call: TRBD2; j_call: TRBJ2-1; cdr3_aa: CASSRTSVPYNEQFF; cdr3_nt: TGCGCCAGCAGCCGGACTAGCGTACCCTACAATGAGCAGTTCTTC
clone_size: .; v_call: TRBV3-1; d_call: .; j_call: TRBJ2-5; cdr3_aa: CASSHLGETPYF; cdr3_nt: TGTGCCAGCAGCCACCTCGGCGAGACCCCGTACTTC
clone_size: many; v_call: TRBV28; d_call: .; j_call: TRBJ2-4; cdr3_aa: CASSHKNIQYF; cdr3_nt: TGTGCCAGCAGCCACAAGAACATTCAGTACTTC
clone_size: many; v_call: TRBV20-1; d_call: TRBD2; j_call: TRBJ2-1; cdr3_aa: CSARAGVSSYNEQFF; cdr3_nt: TGCAGTGCTAGGGCGGGAGTAAGCTCCTACAATGAGCAGTTCTTC
clone_size: many; v_call: TRBV7-2; d_call: TRBD2; j_call: TRBJ2-7; cdr3_aa: CASSTQAGTYEQYF; cdr3_nt: TGTGCCAGCAGCACCCAAGCGGGAACATACGAGCAGTACTTC
clone_size: .; v_call: TRBV4-2; d_call: .; j_call: TRBJ2-7; cdr3_aa: CASSHSSVNLDEQYF; cdr3_nt: TGTGCCAGCAGCCATTCCTCGGTCAACTTGGACGAGCAGTACTTC
clone_size: .; v_call: TRBV19; d_call: TRBD2; j_call: TRBJ2-1; cdr3_aa: CASSITSGINEQFF; cdr3_nt: TGTGCCAGTAGTATAACTAGCGGGATCAATGAGCAGTTCTTC
clone_size: many; v_call: TRBV15; d_call: .; j_call: TRBJ2-1; cdr3_aa: CATSRDWGAYEQFF; cdr3_nt: TGTGCCACCAGCAGAGATTGGGGAGCGTATGAGCAGTTCTTC
clone_size: many; v_call: TRBV6-5; d_call: TRBD1; j_call: TRBJ2-7; cdr3_aa: CASSSAGTGITYEQYF; cdr3_nt: TGTGCCAGCAGTTCAGCCGGGACAGGGATAACCTACGAGCAGTACTTC
clone_size: .; v_call: TRBV4-1; d_call: .; j_call: TRBJ2-2; cdr3_aa: CASSPPRAQGYTGELFF; cdr3_nt: TGCGCCAGCAGCCCTCCCCGGGCCCAAGGTTATACCGGGGAGCTGTTTTTT
clone_size: .; v_call: TRBV20-1; d_call: .; j_call: TRBJ2-3; cdr3_aa: CSALGVGTDTQYF; cdr3_nt: TGCAGTGCCTTGGGGGTGGGGACAGATACGCAGTATTTT
clone_size: .; v_call: TRBV7-3; d_call: TRBD2; j_call: TRBJ2-2; cdr3_aa: CASSPGRGLAGAGELFF; cdr3_nt: TGTGCCAGCAGCCCCGGCCGTGGACTAGCGGGAGCCGGGGAGCTGTTTTTT
clone_size: many; v_call: TRBV10-3; d_call: .; j_call: TRBJ2-1; cdr3_aa: CAISESPAEGRETYNEQFF; cdr3_nt: TGTGCCATCAGTGAGTCTCCTGCTGAGGGGAGAGAAACCTACAATGAGCAGTTCTTC
clone_size: few; v_call: TRBV29-1; d_call: TRBD1; j_call: TRBJ2-7; cdr3_aa: CSVGDRYGEQYF; cdr3_nt: TGCAGCGTGGGGGACAGGTACGGCGAGCAGTACTTC
clone_size: few; v_call: TRBV28; d_call: .; j_call: TRBJ1-1; cdr3_aa: CASSSVDRLEAFF; cdr3_nt: TGTGCCAGCAGCTCCGTCGACAGACTTGAAGCTTTCTTT
clone_size: many; v_call: TRBV5-1; d_call: TRBD2; j_call: TRBJ2-1; cdr3_aa: CASSLAGSLSSYNEQFF; cdr3_nt: TGCGCCAGCAGCTTAGCGGGATCCCTAAGCTCCTACAATGAGCAGTTCTTC
clone_size: .; v_call: TRBV27; d_call: .; j_call: TRBJ2-7; cdr3_aa: CASSPRRQPYEQYF; cdr3_nt: TGTGCCAGCAGTCCGAGGCGTCAGCCCTACGAGCAGTACTTC
clone_size: few; v_call: TRBV7-3; d_call: TRBD2; j_call: TRBJ2-2; cdr3_aa: CASSLNPGLAAGELFF; cdr3_nt: TGTGCCAGCAGCTTAAATCCAGGACTAGCGGCCGGGGAGCTGTTTTTT
clone_size: .; v_call: TRBV7-2; d_call: .; j_call: TRBJ1-2; cdr3_aa: CASSLSFGGGGYTF; cdr3_nt: TGTGCCAGCAGCTTAAGTTTCGGGGGCGGGGGCTACACCTTC
clone_size: few; v_call: TRBV20-1; d_call: TRBD2; j_call: TRBJ2-7; cdr3_aa: CSSRSGRAYEQYF; cdr3_nt: TGCAGTTCCCGCAGCGGGAGGGCCTACGAGCAGTACTTC
clone_size: .; v_call: TRBV9; d_call: TRBD1; j_call: TRBJ1-6; cdr3_aa: CASSVTGGLDSPLHF; cdr3_nt: TGTGCCAGCAGCGTAACAGGGGGTTTGGATTCACCCCTCCACTTT
clone_size: .; v_call: TRBV11-2; d_call: TRBD2; j_call: TRBJ2-1; cdr3_aa: CASSLGAVRERWVYNEQSF; cdr3_nt: TGTGCCAGCAGCTTAGGGGCGGTGCGGGAGAGATGGGTCTACAATGAGCAGTCCTTC
clone_size: many; v_call: TRBV20-1; d_call: .; j_call: TRBJ1-5; cdr3_aa: CSAGGGNQPQHF; cdr3_nt: TGCAGTGCAGGGGGTGGCAATCAGCCCCAGCATTTT
clone_size: many; v_call: TRBV11-2; d_call: TRBD2; j_call: TRBJ2-5; cdr3_aa: CASSLVVRGNGRKETQYF; cdr3_nt: TGTGCCAGCAGCTTAGTTGTGCGGGGAAACGGGAGGAAAGAGACCCAGTACTTC
clone_size: few; v_call: TRBV10-3; d_call: .; j_call: TRBJ2-1; cdr3_aa: CAISEEWTEAQQFF; cdr3_nt: TGTGCCATCAGTGAAGAGTGGACTGAGGCGCAGCAGTTCTTC
clone_size: .; v_call: TRBV3-1; d_call: TRBD2; j_call: TRBJ2-3; cdr3_aa: CASSQDWIAGDTQYF; cdr3_nt: TGTGCCAGCAGCCAAGATTGGATAGCGGGAGATACGCAGTATTTT
clone_size: many; v_call: TRBV24-1; d_call: .; j_call: TRBJ2-7; cdr3_aa: CATSDLTGYEQYF; cdr3_nt: TGTGCCACCAGTGACTTGACTGGCTACGAGCAGTACTTC
clone_size: .; v_call: TRBV25-1; d_call: .; j_call: TRBJ2-1; cdr3_aa: CVGDGNEQFF; cdr3_nt: TGTGTTGGGGATGGGAATGAGCAGTTCTTC
clone_size: many; v_call: TRBV20-1; d_call: TRBD1; j_call: TRBJ1-5; cdr3_aa: CSAIQNLQGGNQPQHF; cdr3_nt: TGCAGTGCTATACAAAACCTACAGGGGGGAAATCAGCCCCAGCATTTT
clone_size: many; v_call: TRBV7-9; d_call: .; j_call: TRBJ2-5; cdr3_aa: CASSLTRQGGRETQYF; cdr3_nt: TGTGCCAGCAGCTTAACGAGGCAGGGGGGTCGAGAGACCCAGTACTTC
clone_size: many; v_call: TRBV6-2/TRBV6-3; d_call: TRBD2; j_call: TRBJ2-5; cdr3_aa: CASMKGWGGGQETQYF; cdr3_nt: TGTGCCAGCATGAAGGGCTGGGGGGGAGGCCAAGAGACCCAGTACTTC
clone_size: many; v_call: TRBV7-7; d_call: TRBD1; j_call: TRBJ2-7; cdr3_aa: CASSRGQGRSYEQYF; cdr3_nt: TGTGCTAGCAGCCGAGGACAGGGGCGATCCTACGAGCAGTACTTC
clone_size: many; v_call: TRBV11-2; d_call: .; j_call: TRBJ2-4; cdr3_aa: CASSLGFEADQYF; cdr3_nt: TGTGCCAGCAGCTTAGGGTTTGAGGCAGATCAGTACTTC
clone_size: many; v_call: TRBV12-3/TRBV12-4; d_call: .; j_call: TRBJ1-4; cdr3_aa: CASSLDDGGEKLFF; cdr3_nt: TGTGCCAGCAGTTTGGACGACGGTGGTGAAAAACTGTTTTTT
clone_size: many; v_call: TRBV4-3; d_call: .; j_call: TRBJ2-5; cdr3_aa: CASSSDGGAYQETQYF; cdr3_nt: TGCGCCAGCAGCTCGGATGGGGGCGCCTACCAAGAGACCCAGTACTTC
clone_size: many; v_call: TRBV28; d_call: TRBD2; j_call: TRBJ2-1; cdr3_aa: CASRLDGGGNEQFF; cdr3_nt: TGTGCCAGCAGACTCGATGGGGGGGGGAATGAGCAGTTCTTC
clone_size: many; v_call: TRBV7-9; d_call: TRBD2; j_call: TRBJ2-1; cdr3_aa: CASGNSGVYNEQFF; cdr3_nt: TGTGCCAGCGGAAATAGCGGGGTCTACAATGAGCAGTTCTTC
clone_size: many; v_call: TRBV27; d_call: .; j_call: TRBJ2-5; cdr3_aa: CASSFRARDSETQYF; cdr3_nt: TGTGCCAGCAGTTTTAGGGCACGGGACTCAGAGACCCAGTACTTC
clone_size: many; v_call: TRBV6-2/TRBV6-3; d_call: TRBD1; j_call: TRBJ1-1; cdr3_aa: CASRQGATEAFF; cdr3_nt: TGTGCCAGCAGGCAGGGGGCGACTGAAGCTTTCTTT
clone_size: few; v_call: TRBV29-1; d_call: TRBD2; j_call: TRBJ2-1; cdr3_aa: CSVSGTSGRAYNEQFF; cdr3_nt: TGCAGCGTATCAGGGACTAGCGGGAGGGCATACAATGAGCAGTTCTTC
clone_size: many; v_call: TRBV28; d_call: TRBD1; j_call: TRBJ1-2; cdr3_aa: CASSYSGTGYFGYTF; cdr3_nt: TGTGCCAGCAGTTACTCCGGGACAGGGTATTTTGGCTACACCTTC
clone_size: many; v_call: TRBV7-9; d_call: .; j_call: TRBJ2-7; cdr3_aa: CASRVDGGLAYEQYF; cdr3_nt: TGTGCCAGCAGGGTGGATGGGGGACTGGCCTACGAGCAGTACTTC
clone_size: many; v_call: TRBV7-9; d_call: .; j_call: TRBJ2-3; cdr3_aa: CASSAQSTDTQYF; cdr3_nt: TGTGCCAGCAGCGCGCAAAGCACAGATACGCAGTATTTT
clone_size: many; v_call: TRBV12-5; d_call: TRBD1; j_call: TRBJ2-1; cdr3_aa: CASGFGTGINEQFF; cdr3_nt: TGTGCTAGTGGTTTCGGGACAGGGATTAATGAGCAGTTCTTC
clone_size: .; v_call: TRBV28; d_call: .; j_call: TRBJ2-7; cdr3_aa: CASSYDFGEQYF; cdr3_nt: TGTGCCAGCAGTTACGATTTTGGCGAGCAGTACTTC
clone_size: many; v_call: TRBV5-1; d_call: TRBD1; j_call: TRBJ2-1; cdr3_aa: CASSIGTGLYNEQFF; cdr3_nt: TGCGCCAGCAGCATCGGGACAGGGCTGTACAATGAGCAGTTCTTC
clone_size: many; v_call: TRBV7-8; d_call: TRBD1; j_call: TRBJ1-6; cdr3_aa: CASSLGAATGGRSPLHF; cdr3_nt: TGTGCCAGCAGCTTAGGGGCAGCGACAGGGGGACGGTCACCCCTCCACTTT